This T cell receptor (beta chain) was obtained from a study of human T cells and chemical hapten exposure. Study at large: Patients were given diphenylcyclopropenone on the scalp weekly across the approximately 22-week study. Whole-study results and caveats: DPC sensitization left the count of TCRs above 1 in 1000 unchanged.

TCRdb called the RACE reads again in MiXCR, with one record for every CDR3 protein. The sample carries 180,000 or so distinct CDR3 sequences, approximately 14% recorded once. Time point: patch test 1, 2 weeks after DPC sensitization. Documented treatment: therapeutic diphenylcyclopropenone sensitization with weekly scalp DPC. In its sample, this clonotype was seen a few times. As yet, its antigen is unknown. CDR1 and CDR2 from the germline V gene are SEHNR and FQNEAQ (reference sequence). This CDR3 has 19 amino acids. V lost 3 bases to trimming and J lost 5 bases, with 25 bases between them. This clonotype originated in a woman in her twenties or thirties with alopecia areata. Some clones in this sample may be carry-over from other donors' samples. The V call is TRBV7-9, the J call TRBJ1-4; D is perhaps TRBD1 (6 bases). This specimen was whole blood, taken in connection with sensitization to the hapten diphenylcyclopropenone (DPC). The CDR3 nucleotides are TGTGCCAGCAGCTTTTCTACAGGGCGGATTGTTGGGAGGAATGAAAAACTGTTTTTT. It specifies CASSFSTGRIVGRNEKLFF.